These 12 T cell receptor beta chains share one sample of origin, sequenced in a study of blood T cell repertoires in COVID-19. Some clones are missing from TCRdb's copy, which holds only in-frame ones; the method was immunoSEQ multiplex PCR. The table lists 250,000 to 350,000 clones, roughly 90% of them singletons. Material for sequencing was peripheral blood. These receptor sequences come from a woman under 40 with COVID-19, enrolled during active disease.

The chain is built from TRBV30 and TRBJ2-7; maybe TRBD1 (5 bases). V was pared by 1 base and J by 3 bases, with 10 bases between. The CDR3 covers 13 residues. The germline CDR1 and CDR2 sequences are GTSNPN and SVGIG (reference sequence). This chain's CDR3 is CAWSEADSYEQYF. For the CDR3, the DNA is TGTGCCTGGAGTGAAGCAGACAGCTACGAGCAGTACTTC.

The chain joins TRBV5-4 to TRBJ2-7; TRBD2 is a possible D gene (5 bases). Per germline, CDR1 SGHNT and CDR2 YYREEE (reference sequence). The CDR3 sequence is 12 residues long. The V gene lost 2 bases and the J gene lost 6 bases, with 9 bases spanning the gap. The CDR3 loop reads CASSLTGIEQYF. In nucleotides, the CDR3 is TGTGCCAGCAGCTTAACCGGGATCGAGCAGTACTTC.

V is TRBV7-2 and J is TRBJ1-3, with D perhaps TRBD1 (5 bases). Trimming left V 2 bases short and J 1 base short, with 12 bases between. CDR3 size: 16 residues. The germline gives CDR1 SGHTA, CDR2 FQGNSA. The CDR3 is CASSLNWGRSGNTIYF. CDR3 DNA: TGTGCCAGCAGCTTAAACTGGGGGAGGTCTGGAAACACCATATATTTT.

V and J are TRBV7-9 and TRBJ2-3; 10 positions match TRBD2. The germline gives CDR1 SEHNR, CDR2 FQNEAQ (reference sequence). The CDR3 consists of 15 residues. With V trimmed by 5 bases and J by 2 bases, 4 bases remained unmatched. CDR3 DNA: TGTGCCAGCAGCCAGGGACTAGCGATCACAGATACGCAGTATTTT. Protein sequence: CASSQGLAITDTQYF.

The J gene is TRBJ1-2, the V gene TRBV19; D uncertain. This CDR3 comprises 13 residues. Germline-derived CDR1 and CDR2 are LNHDA and SQIVND (reference sequence). Trimming removed 5 bases at V and 2 bases at J, with 9 bases between. CDR3 protein: CASSHSQNYGYTF. The CDR3 DNA reads as TGTGCCAGTAGTCACAGTCAGAACTATGGCTACACCTTC. Full variable domain (outside the CDR3, taken from reference TRBV19 and TRBJ1-2): DGGITQSPKYLFRKEGQNVTLSCEQNLNHDAMYWYRQDPGQGLRLIYYSQIVNDFQKGDIAEGYSVSREKKESFPLTVTSAQKNPTAFYLCASSHSQNYGYTFGSGTRLTVV.

The CDR3 sequence is CASSSLADTTDTQYF. CDR3 coding DNA: TGTGCCAGCAGTTCTCTAGCGGACACCACAGATACGCAGTATTTT. V is TRBV6-5 and J is TRBJ2-3; 7 nucleotides agree with TRBD2. Looked up from germline, CDR1 is MNHEY and CDR2 is SVGAGI. This CDR3 contains 15 residues. V was pared by 4 bases and J by 2 bases, with 6 bases of the junction left unmatched.

The chain is built from TRBV2 and TRBJ2-1; 10 bases agree with TRBD2. Germline CDR1 is SNHLY and CDR2 is FYNNEI. The J segment lost 2 bases and the V segment lost 7 bases, leaving 5 bases of the junction unmatched. There are 15 residues in the CDR3. This CDR3 reads CASIPSGGTYNEQFF. Here the CDR3 DNA reads TGTGCCAGCATCCCTAGCGGGGGCACCTACAATGAGCAGTTCTTC.

This sequence joins TRBV19 and TRBJ1-1; TRBD1 matches 8 bases. Trimming took 9 bases from V and 7 from J; bases not matched to a gene: 7. Germline V gene sequence: CDR1 LNHDA, CDR2 SQIVND (reference sequence). The length of the CDR3 is 12 residues. The CDR3 coding sequence is TGTGCCAGCTCGGACAGGGATAATGAAGCTTTCTTT. Residues: CASSDRDNEAFF.

This chain connects TRBV18 to TRBJ2-5, with D maybe TRBD2 (7 bases). The V and J ends lost 3 bases and 5 bases respectively, with 25 bases between them. Germline values: CDR1 KGHSH, CDR2 LQKENI. CDR3 length: 18 amino acids. The CDR3 DNA reads TGTGCCAGCTCACCCGAACTCGGGGGGCAAGATGGGAGTGAGACCCAGTACTTC. It specifies CASSPELGGQDGSETQYF.

The chain is built from TRBV6-6 and TRBJ1-5, with TRBD1 matching 11 bases. From germline, CDR1 is MNHNY and CDR2 SVGAGI (reference sequence). After removal of 5 bases from V and 7 bases from J, the junction contained 10 bases not matched to a gene. The CDR3 consists of 16 residues. In nucleotides, the CDR3 is TGTGCCAGCAGTCAAAGCTGGACAGGGGGCTACCAGCCCCAGCATTTT. Translated: CASSQSWTGGYQPQHF.

The V call is TRBV7-9, the J call TRBJ2-5; 7 bases are shared with TRBD2. Trimming took 5 bases from V and 7 from J; bases not matched to a gene: 10. The V gene's germline CDR1 is SEHNR and CDR2 FQNEAQ (reference sequence). This CDR3 is 14 amino acids long. The CDR3 loop reads CASSPSSGSGTQYF. The CDR3 DNA is TGTGCCAGCAGCCCCTCTAGCGGTTCGGGGACCCAGTACTTC.

This clone was seen a few times. The CDR3 nucleotides read TGTGCCAGTAGTATTTCCAGGGGCCCCAACTATGGCTACACCTTC. The encoded protein is CASSISRGPNYGYTF. The chain carries TRBV19 and TRBJ1-2; tentatively, D is TRBD1 (6 bases). In germline, CDR1 is LNHDA, CDR2 SQIVND (reference sequence). Trimming removed 3 bases from V and 2 bases from J, with 13 bases in between. The CDR3 length is 15 residues.